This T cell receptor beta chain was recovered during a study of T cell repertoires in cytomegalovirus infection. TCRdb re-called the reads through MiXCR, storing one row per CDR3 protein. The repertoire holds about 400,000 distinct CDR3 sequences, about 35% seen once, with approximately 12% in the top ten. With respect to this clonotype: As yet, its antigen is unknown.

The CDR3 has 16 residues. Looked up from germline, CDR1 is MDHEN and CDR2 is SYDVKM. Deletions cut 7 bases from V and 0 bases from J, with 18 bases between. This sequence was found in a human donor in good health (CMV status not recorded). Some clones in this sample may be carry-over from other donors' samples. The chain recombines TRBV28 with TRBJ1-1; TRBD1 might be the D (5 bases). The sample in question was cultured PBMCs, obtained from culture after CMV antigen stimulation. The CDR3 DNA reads TGTGCCAGCACCAACCCCAGGGCCGGGATGAACACTGAAGCTTTCTTT. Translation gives CASTNPRAGMNTEAFF.